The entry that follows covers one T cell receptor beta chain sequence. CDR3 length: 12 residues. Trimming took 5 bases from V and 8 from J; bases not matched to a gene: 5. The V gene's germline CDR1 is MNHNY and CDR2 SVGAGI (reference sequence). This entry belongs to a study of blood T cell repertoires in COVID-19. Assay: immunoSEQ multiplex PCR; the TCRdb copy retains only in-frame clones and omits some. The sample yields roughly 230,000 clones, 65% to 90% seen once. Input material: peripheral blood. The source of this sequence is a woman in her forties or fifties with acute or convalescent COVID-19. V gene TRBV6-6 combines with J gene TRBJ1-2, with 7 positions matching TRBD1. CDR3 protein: CASSNTGDGYTF. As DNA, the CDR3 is TGTGCCAGCAGTAATACAGGGGACGGCTACACCTTC.